What follows are 8 T cell receptor beta chains derived from one specimen sequenced in a study of cytomegalovirus exposure and HLA in healthy donors (dated by TCRdb to 2017 to 2019). The receptor library was made with the immunoSEQ multiplex PCR assay. A mixture of 60 forward primers for TCR Vbeta segments and 13 reverse primers for TCR Jbeta segments was used in the multiplex PCR. TCRdb carries this immuneACCESS record with in-frame sequences only. Its versions omit some clonotypes, under half of them owing to an unresolved V gene in the studies checked, with the rest unexplained. In all, the sample holds about 200,000 clones, and over 70% of those were seen once. The ten largest account for 1% to 1.5% of the sample. Sequencing used PBMCs. These receptor sequences come from a man aged 25 to 40 in good health and CMV-seronegative.

The chain combines TRBV6-6 with TRBJ2-5; TRBD1 agrees at 7 bases. Gene TRBJ2-7 matches the end of the DNA better, so the J call may be wrong. Germline CDR1 is MNHNY and CDR2 is SVGAGI (reference sequence). The CDR3 has 15 residues. The CDR3 DNA reads TGTGCCAGCAGTTCCATACAGGGGCCCTTTACCGAGCAGTACTTC. Its translation: CASSSIQGPFTEQYF.

The chain employs TRBV7-2 and TRBJ1-4; 8 positions match TRBD1. This CDR3 has 14 residues. CDR1 and CDR2 from the germline V gene are SGHTA and FQGNSA. The ends lost 3 bases at V and 5 bases at J; junction bases unmatched: 2. CDR3 bases: TGTGCCAGCAGCTTCGGGACAGGAAATGAAAAACTGTTTTTT. This encodes CASSFGTGNEKLFF.

The chain uses TRBV6-5 and TRBJ2-7; TRBD2 aligns across 11 bases. Trimming cost V 4 bases and J 12 bases; bases outside gene matches: 8. This CDR3 comprises 13 residues. Germline values: CDR1 MNHEY, CDR2 SVGAGI. The CDR3 nucleotides are TGTGCCAGCAGTTCCTTTAGCGGGGGGGCCTTGTACTTC. It translates to CASSSFSGGALYF.

This clone was found a few times. The V call is TRBV25-1, the J call TRBJ1-4, with 10 bases matching TRBD1. The trim removed 3 bases at V and 8 bases at J, leaving 6 bases unmatched. CDR3 size: 15 residues. The germline V gene encodes CDR1 MGHDK and CDR2 SYGVNS. The CDR3 sequence: CASSDTGTGAEKLFF. In DNA form, the CDR3 reads TGTGCCAGCAGTGATACCGGGACAGGGGCCGAAAAACTGTTTTTT.

V usage is TRBV6-1 and J usage is TRBJ2-3; 8 positions match TRBD1. This CDR3 region has 19 residues. CDR1 is MNHNS and CDR2 is SASEGT in the germline V gene. V dropped 4 bases and J dropped 0; count of bases not matched to a gene: 15. CDR3 sequence: CASSGQGTGVPSSTDTQYF. The DNA of the CDR3 is TGTGCCAGCAGTGGTCAAGGGACAGGTGTACCTTCTAGCACAGATACGCAGTATTTT.

This clone was seen more than once but under ten times. The chain uses TRBV4-1 and TRBJ2-3, with 10 bases identical to TRBD1. The germline gives CDR1 MGHRA, CDR2 YSYEKL. V dropped 1 base and J dropped 6; count of bases not matched to a gene: 7. CDR3 length: 16 amino acids. CDR3 bases: TGCGCCAGCAGCCAAGTACCGGGACAGGGGTCTGATACGCAGTATTTT. Translating it yields CASSQVPGQGSDTQYF.

The gene calls are TRBV7-6 and TRBJ1-4, with D perhaps TRBD1 (5 bases). CDR3 length: 14 residues. With 3 bases removed from V and 6 bases from J, the gap between germline ends came to 11 bases. CDR1 and CDR2 from the germline V gene are SGHVS and FNYEAQ. The CDR3 reads CASSLGGADEKLFF. CDR3 bases: TGTGCCAGCAGCTTGGGTGGGGCGGATGAAAAACTGTTTTTT.

V and J are TRBV2 and TRBJ2-7, with TRBD2 matching 11 bases. The CDR3 consists of 14 residues. J lost 2 bases, V lost 6 bases, and 3 bases had no gene match. Germline CDR1 and CDR2: SNHLY and FYNNEI. The CDR3 nucleotides are TGTGCCAGCAGGACTAGCGGGGCTACCTACGAGCAGTACTTC. This encodes CASRTSGATYEQYF.